In its sample, the clone carrying this T cell receptor (beta chain) was seen many times. Its antigen is not identified. With 10-nucleotide random UMIs included, cDNA was synthesized by 5'RACE. TCRdb re-called the 5' RACE reads with MiXCR, one entry per CDR3 protein. The profile covers 53,000 or so distinct CDR3 sequences, with 10% to 15% appearing a single time and about 10% taken by the ten largest. This CDR3 has 15 residues. Germline V gene data show CDR1 as SGHRS and CDR2 as YFSETQ. The V gene end was trimmed by 5 bases and the J gene end by 6 bases; junction bases not matched to a gene: 12. The record originates from a study of neurological immune-mediated disorders. General observations from the study: HTLV-1-associated myelopathy displayed the greatest TCR clonal expansion, and multiple sclerosis exhibited the smallest, lower than that of healthy controls.

The receptor was isolated from a woman in her sixties with HTLV-1-associated myelopathy (HAM/TSP). Sequencing was done on a sample of PBMCs. The V and J genes are TRBV5-1 and TRBJ2-3, with 7 bases that match TRBD2. CDR3 sequence: CASRQSRQTSDTQYF. CDR3 sequence (DNA): TGCGCCAGCAGACAAAGCAGACAGACTAGCGATACGCAGTATTTT.